Ten or more counts support the clone carrying this T cell receptor (beta chain). The antigen is not known. TCRdb independently ran MiXCR on the RT-PCR reads; one entry per CDR3 protein. The sample consists of hundreds of thousands of distinct CDR3 sequences, more than 15% of them appearing once. This sample was included in a study of response to subunit inactivated influenza vaccine. Study observations and caveats: Authors suggested seasonal influenza vaccinations each recruit few new T cells.

This CDR3 has 15 amino acids. V was pared by 4 bases and J by 0 bases, with 12 bases between. Germline CDR1 is SGHRS and CDR2 is YFSETQ. The chain couples TRBV5-1 to TRBJ2-3; tentatively, D is TRBD1 or TRBD2 (7 bases each). The sample was CD4+ T cells sorted from PBMCs, taken roughly 24 months after vaccination. This TCR was sampled from a man between 50 and 69 years old who received an inactivated influenza vaccine. The CDR3 loop is CASSQGGWSTDTQYF. The CDR3 DNA reads as TGCGCCAGCAGCCAGGGGGGGTGGAGCACAGATACGCAGTATTTT.